These 25 T cell receptor beta chains were all obtained from the same sample, sequenced in a study of shared clonotypes between healthy human individuals. Clones were sequenced by immunoSEQ multiplex PCR, and TCRdb holds only the in-frame ones, with some missing. This table has about 1.5 million clones, about 98% appearing once. Sequenced sample: naive CD4+ T cells sorted from blood. The subset is: CD45RA+ positively selected. The source of these receptors is a man aged 25 to 40 in good health.

The chain has TRBV6-6 and TRBJ2-3; no firm D call. Germline CDR1 and CDR2: MNHNY and SVGAGI (reference sequence). V was pared by 9 bases and J by 2 bases, with 15 bases between. The CDR3 is 14 residues long. The CDR3 DNA reads TGTGCCAGTACGAAGTACGGGCACACAGATACGCAGTATTTT. This codes for CASTKYGHTDTQYF.

The chain combines TRBV7-8 with TRBJ2-7; 13 bases align to TRBD2. CDR1 is SGHVS, CDR2 FQNEAQ, per germline. With 5 bases clipped from V and 9 bases from J, the junction kept 7 bases outside the gene matches. The CDR3 runs 14 residues. This CDR3 reads CASSPGLAGAPQYF. The CDR3, as DNA: TGTGCCAGCAGCCCAGGACTAGCGGGAGCTCCGCAGTACTTC.

Comment on this clone: This specimen includes other DNA sequences encoding the same CDR3. The chain is built from TRBV9 and TRBJ1-1, with 7 nucleotides matching TRBD1. The germline V gene encodes CDR1 SGDLS and CDR2 YYNGEE. The CDR3 extends over 14 amino acids. V was pared by 2 bases and J by 1 base, with 2 bases of the junction left unmatched. In DNA form, the CDR3 reads TGTGCCAGCAGCGTGGGACAGACGAACACTGAAGCTTTCTTT. Encoded protein: CASSVGQTNTEAFF.

The V and J genes are TRBV7-2 and TRBJ1-1; D call uncertain. The CDR3 is made up of 14 amino acids. CDR1 and CDR2 from the germline V gene are SGHTA and FQGNSA. Trimming took 5 bases from V and 5 from J, leaving 15 bases between them. The CDR3 spells CASSLIFGRTEAFF. The DNA for the CDR3 is TGTGCCAGCAGCCTCATATTCGGGAGGACTGAAGCTTTCTTT.

The genes are TRBV15 and TRBJ2-5; 8 bases line up with TRBD2. This CDR3 spans 17 amino acids. V lost 0 bases to trimming and J lost 5 bases; unmatched junction nucleotides: 11. CDR1 is LNHNV and CDR2 is YYDKDF in the germline V gene (reference sequence). The CDR3 coding sequence is TGTGCCACCAGCAGAGACGCCGGGACTAGAATGAGGGAGACCCAGTACTTC. Its protein is CATSRDAGTRMRETQYF. The variable domain in full, with the rest retrieved from reference TRBV15 and TRBJ2-5, is DAMVIQNPRYQVTQFGKPVTLSCSQTLNHNVMYWYQQKSSQAPKLLFHYYDKDFNNEADTPDNFQSRRPNTSFCFLDIRSPGLGDTAMYLCATSRDAGTRMRETQYFGPGTRLLVL.

The chain joins TRBV5-4 to TRBJ2-3; no clear D. The CDR3 spans 15 residues. The V end lost 5 bases, the J end lost 0 bases, and 13 bases lay between the germline ends. The germline V gene encodes CDR1 SGHNT and CDR2 YYREEE (reference sequence). The CDR3 DNA reads TGTGCCAGCAGTTTTCAGCTTTCTAGCACAGATACGCAGTATTTT. Residues: CASSFQLSSTDTQYF.

The sample holds one count of this clone. Here the CDR3 DNA reads TGTGCCAGCTCACCAACTGACAGGGCAAACACCATATATTTT. Its protein product is CASSPTDRANTIYF. This chain uses TRBV18 with TRBJ1-3; 7 bases line up with TRBD1. There are 14 residues in the CDR3. Germline V gives CDR1 KGHSH, CDR2 LQKENI. J was trimmed by 6 bases and V by 2 bases; bases with no gene match: 4.

The V gene is TRBV11-2, the J gene TRBJ2-1, with 11 bases that match TRBD2. The CDR3 runs to 16 residues. CDR1 and CDR2 from the germline V gene are SGHAT and FQNNGV. Unmatched junction bases numbered 5, after V lost 1 base and J lost 6 bases. Written as DNA, the CDR3 is TGTGCCAGCAGCTTAGCTTGGGGGACTAGCGGCAATGAGCAGTTCTTC. As protein: CASSLAWGTSGNEQFF.

This sequence joins TRBV5-4 and TRBJ2-7, with TRBD2 as a possible D gene (6 bases). Trimming left V 2 bases short and J 0 bases short, with 12 bases between. Germline V gives CDR1 SGHNT, CDR2 YYREEE (reference sequence). There are 15 residues in the CDR3. CDR3 amino acids: CASSLAGRTSYEQYF. The CDR3 nucleotides are TGTGCCAGCAGCTTAGCGGGCCGTACCTCCTACGAGCAGTACTTC.

The chain links TRBV7-8 to TRBJ2-7; D is possibly TRBD1 or TRBD2 (5 bases each). Germline CDR1 SGHVS, CDR2 FQNEAQ. V was cut by 6 bases and J by 1 base, with 16 bases left in between. The CDR3 has 15 amino acids. Here the CDR3 reads CASSRSGGQSYEQYF. DNA of the CDR3: TGTGCCAGCAGTCGTTCCGGAGGACAATCCTACGAGCAGTACTTC.

As for this clone: The same CDR3 can be traced to other DNA sequences in this sample. The chain employs TRBV30 and TRBJ2-2; no definite D call. Germline-derived CDR1 and CDR2 are GTSNPN and SVGIG (reference sequence). V was cut by 0 bases and J by 6 bases, with 2 bases left in between. The CDR3 sequence is 11 residues long. CDR3 in DNA: TGTGCCTGGAGTGTACCCGGGGAGCTGTTTTTT. Its translation: CAWSVPGELFF.

The DNA of the CDR3 is TGTGCCAGCAGCACTCTCCGTCCTAGCGGGTCTTACAATGAGCAGTTCTTC. Encoded protein: CASSTLRPSGSYNEQFF. The J gene is TRBJ2-1, the V gene TRBV7-2, with TRBD2 matching 8 bases. J gave up 4 bases and V 5 bases, and 13 bases lay outside the gene matches. Germline CDR1 reads SGHTA; CDR2 reads FQGNSA. This CDR3 is built from 17 residues.

The rearrangement uses TRBV7-3 and TRBJ2-2, with 8 bases aligning to TRBD2. This CDR3 contains 17 residues. In germline, CDR1 is SGHTA, CDR2 FQGTGA. V lost 2 bases to trimming and J lost 7 bases; unmatched junction nucleotides: 12. CDR3 amino acids: CASSLSPLAGRNGELFF. The CDR3 coding sequence is TGTGCCAGCAGCTTATCCCCGTTAGCGGGACGGAACGGGGAGCTGTTTTTT.

The chain employs TRBV27 and TRBJ2-7; 10 bases match TRBD2. V was clipped by 2 bases and J by 5 bases; unmatched bases: 18. Germline assignment: CDR1 MNHEY and CDR2 SMNVEV (reference sequence). The CDR3 spans 19 residues. The CDR3, as DNA: TGTGCCAGCAGTTTACCGCCGCGCGAGGGGCTAGCGGGAGTCCACGAGCAGTACTTC. This sequence encodes CASSLPPREGLAGVHEQYF.

The chain has TRBV9 and TRBJ2-3, with D perhaps TRBD1 (6 bases). Germline-derived CDR1 and CDR2 are SGDLS and YYNGEE. Trimming took off 3 bases at V and 0 bases at J, with 14 bases between the two ends. CDR3 length: 16 residues. The CDR3 nucleotides read TGTGCCAGCAGCGCTGGGGGCGTCCGCAGCACAGATACGCAGTATTTT. Translated: CASSAGGVRSTDTQYF.

The V and J genes are TRBV27 and TRBJ2-3, with 11 nucleotides matching TRBD2. The CDR3 spans 16 residues. J gave up 1 base and V 5 bases, and 5 bases lay outside the gene matches. Looked up from germline, CDR1 is MNHEY and CDR2 is SMNVEV (reference sequence). CDR3 protein: CASSTETSGGTDTQYF. CDR3 bases: TGTGCCAGCAGTACGGAGACTAGCGGGGGCACAGATACGCAGTATTTT.

A remark on this clone: The same CDR3 can be traced to other DNA sequences in this sample. The chain links TRBV29-1 to TRBJ2-1; 8 bases are shared with TRBD2. Germline lookup yields CDR1 SQVTM and CDR2 ANQGSEA. V lost 4 bases, J lost 0 bases, and 5 bases stayed unmatched. CDR3 length: 15 amino acids. The CDR3: CSVVLLAGSYNEQFF. CDR3 DNA sequence: TGCAGCGTTGTTCTCCTAGCGGGCTCCTACAATGAGCAGTTCTTC.

The chain links TRBV7-8 to TRBJ2-2, with unresolved D. Looked up from germline, CDR1 is SGHVS and CDR2 is FQNEAQ. This CDR3 spans 16 amino acids. Trimming left V 5 bases short and J 6 bases short, with 19 bases between. CDR3 protein: CASSPVRSISAGELFF. The DNA for the CDR3 is TGTGCCAGCAGCCCAGTGAGAAGTATTTCGGCCGGGGAGCTGTTTTTT.

CDR3 loop: CASSRVLDTSSYEQYF. DNA of the CDR3: TGTGCCAGCAGTCGGGTCTTGGACACAAGCTCCTACGAGCAGTACTTC. The chain uses TRBV27 and TRBJ2-7, with a possible D match to TRBD1 (5 bases). Germline V gene data show CDR1 as MNHEY and CDR2 as SMNVEV (reference sequence). V was trimmed by 5 bases and J by 0 bases, leaving 17 bases between them. This CDR3 spans 16 amino acids.

The chain is built from TRBV10-1 and TRBJ1-1; tentatively, D is TRBD1 (6 bases). CDR1 WNHNN and CDR2 SYGVQD come from the germline V gene (reference sequence). The V and J ends lost 5 bases and 1 base respectively, with 8 bases between them. This CDR3 contains 13 residues. The CDR3 nucleotides are TGCGCCAGCAGTAAGACAGGGAACACTGAAGCTTTCTTT. Amino acids: CASSKTGNTEAFF.

The rearrangement links TRBV5-4 to TRBJ2-1, with D tentatively TRBD2 (5 bases). V was shortened by 4 bases and J by 3 bases, with 17 bases between the two germline ends. CDR1 is SGHNT and CDR2 is YYREEE in the germline V gene (reference sequence). This CDR3 is built from 16 residues. In DNA, the CDR3 is TGTGCCAGCAGCCCTAGGACTGCCGGGCGCTACAATGAGCAGTTCTTC. Amino acids: CASSPRTAGRYNEQFF.

The rearrangement links TRBV7-2 to TRBJ2-7, with TRBD1 matching over 7 bases. V lost 3 bases to trimming and J lost 4 bases; unmatched junction nucleotides: 12. Germline CDR1 reads SGHTA; CDR2 reads FQGNSA. This CDR3 contains 16 residues. CDR3 DNA sequence: TGTGCCAGCAGCTTCGGGCCCCGTGGACAGGCTTACGAGCAGTACTTC. It specifies CASSFGPRGQAYEQYF.

The V gene is TRBV30, the J gene TRBJ2-2, with D uncertain. The length of the CDR3 is 14 residues. Between the trimmed V and J ends, which lost 0 bases and 2 bases, there was a span of 7 bases. The germline CDR1 and CDR2 sequences are GTSNPN and SVGIG (reference sequence). The CDR3 sequence: CAWSVGTNTGELFF. The CDR3 DNA reads as TGTGCCTGGAGTGTAGGAACCAACACCGGGGAGCTGTTTTTT.

This chain joins TRBV9 and TRBJ2-7; 7 bases line up with TRBD2. Looked up from germline, CDR1 is SGDLS and CDR2 is YYNGEE. CDR3 length: 14 amino acids. V dropped 0 bases and J dropped 6; count of bases not matched to a gene: 6. DNA of the CDR3: TGTGCCAGCAGCGTAGTGGCGGGAGCGGTCGAGCAGTACTTC. Amino acid sequence: CASSVVAGAVEQYF. The full variable domain, rest sourced from reference TRBV9 and TRBJ2-7, is DSGVTQTPKHLITATGQRVTLRCSPRSGDLSVYWYQQSLDQGLQFLIQYYNGEERAKGNILERFSAQQFPDLHSELNLSSLELGDSALYFCASSVVAGAVEQYFGPGTRLTVT.

The chain couples TRBV27 to TRBJ2-3, with 7 bases fitting TRBD1. This CDR3 has 14 residues. Per the germline V gene, CDR1 is MNHEY and CDR2 is SMNVEV (reference sequence). The V gene end was trimmed by 2 bases and the J gene end by 7 bases; junction bases not matched to a gene: 6. CDR3 region: CASSLDRADNTQYF. CDR3 sequence (DNA): TGTGCCAGCAGTTTAGACAGGGCAGACAATACGCAGTATTTT.